This T cell receptor (beta chain) is from a study of cytomegalovirus exposure and HLA in healthy donors. Study-wide results and caveats: V- and J-gene trimming in TCR beta was tied to a missense DCLRE1C variant by an analysis performed later. A reported reduction in N-insertions relative to the approximately 640-donor mean was seen in an Asian-associated ancestry cluster in a later analysis. Presence/absence analyses assumed roughly uniform sequencing depth across donors, which may not hold.

Regarding this clone: Its cognate antigen is unknown.

The PCR had 60 Vbeta and 13 Jbeta primers. Profiled with immunoSEQ multiplex PCR; TCRdb holds only in-frame clones, not every one. Of some 120,000 clones in the sample, 81% were seen once. This receptor was identified in a woman aged 40-49 years in good health and CMV-seronegative. The sample was PBMCs.

The DNA of the CDR3 is TGTGCCAGCAGCTTAGCTAGCGGCTACGAGCAGTACTTC. Its protein is CASSLASGYEQYF. This sequence joins TRBV5-4 and TRBJ2-7; 7 bases are shared with TRBD2. Looked up from germline, CDR1 is SGHNT and CDR2 is YYREEE (reference sequence). CDR3 length: 13 amino acids. Germline trimming cut 2 bases from V and 3 bases from J; bases unmatched to any gene: 2. Full variable domain (rest looked up from reference TRBV5-4 and TRBJ2-7): ETGVTQSPTHLIKTRGQQVTLRCSSQSGHNTVSWYQQALGQGPQFIFQYYREEENGRGNFPPRFSGLQFPNYSSELNVNALELDDSALYLCASSLASGYEQYFGPGTRLTVT.